This TCR beta chain is drawn from a study of T cells in Graves' hyperthyroidism and ophthalmopathy. It was RNA transcripts that yielded the amplified TCR beta CDR3 regions. The TCR CDR3 was amplified in a first-round RT-PCR using the HTBI primer set. TCRdb processed the multiplex PCR reads anew with MiXCR; each CDR3 protein has one entry. The repertoire holds around 450,000 distinct CDR3 sequences, less than 20% seen once, with 13% to 15% in the top ten. Concerning this clonotype: A read error is possible here, since a much larger clone lies one base away.

The receptor's source is a woman aged 18-29 years with Graves' hyperthyroidism. Sequencing input: blood.

CDR3 sequence (DNA): TGTGCCAGCAGGGACAGGGGGCGAGAGACCCAGTACTTC. Translation gives CASRDRGRETQYF. The genes are TRBV2 and TRBJ2-5; 11 nucleotides agree with TRBD1. The CDR3 loop spans 13 amino acids. Trimming at V came to 6 bases and at J to 4 bases, leaving 1 base not matched to a gene. CDR1 and CDR2 from the germline V gene are SNHLY and FYNNEI.